This TCR beta chain was identified during a study of shared clonotypes between healthy human individuals. Broader study findings: Generally, naive subsets came out with larger estimated richness than memory subsets. Investigators collected only blood, and repertoires in tissues likely differ.

Clones were read by immunoSEQ multiplex PCR, and TCRdb kept only the in-frame ones, dropping some. Of 2 million to 2.5 million clones listed, approximately 93% are singletons. On this clone itself: Its antigen is not identified.

Trimming at V came to 5 bases and at J to 8 bases, leaving 6 bases not matched to a gene. Germline values: CDR1 MDHEN, CDR2 SYDVKM. The CDR3 spans 14 residues. The chain combines TRBV28 with TRBJ2-1; 10 bases are shared with TRBD2. The TCR was taken from a man between 18 and 29 years old in good health. Some clones in this sample may be carry-over from other donors' samples. The source material was naive CD4+ T cells from PBMCs. Noted subset: CD45RA+ positively selected. This chain's CDR3 is CASSASGRYHEQFF. The CDR3 DNA sequence: TGTGCCAGCAGTGCTAGCGGGAGATACCATGAGCAGTTCTTC. The full variable domain, in which reference TRBV28 and TRBJ2-1 provide the parts outside the CDR3, is DVKVTQSSRYLVKRTGEKVFLECVQDMDHENMFWYRQDPGLGLRLIYFSYDVKMKEKGDIPEGYSVSREKKERFSLILESASTNQTSMYLCASSASGRYHEQFFGPGTRLTVL.